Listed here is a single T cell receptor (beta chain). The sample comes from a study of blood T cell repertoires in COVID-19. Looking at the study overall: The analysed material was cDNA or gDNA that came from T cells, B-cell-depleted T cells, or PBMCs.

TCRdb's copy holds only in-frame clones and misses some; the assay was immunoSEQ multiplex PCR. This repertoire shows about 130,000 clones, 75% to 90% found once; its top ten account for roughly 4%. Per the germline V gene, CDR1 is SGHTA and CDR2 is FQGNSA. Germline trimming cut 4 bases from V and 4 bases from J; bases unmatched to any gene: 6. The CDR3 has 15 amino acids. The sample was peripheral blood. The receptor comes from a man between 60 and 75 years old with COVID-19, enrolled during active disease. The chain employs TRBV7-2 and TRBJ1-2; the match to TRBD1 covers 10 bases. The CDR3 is CASSSAGTGVYGYTF. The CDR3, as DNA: TGTGCCAGCAGCTCTGCGGGGACAGGGGTCTATGGCTACACCTTC.